The present entry profiles one T cell receptor beta chain with its context. CDR1 LNHDA and CDR2 SQIVND come from the germline V gene (reference sequence). The CDR3 spans 17 residues. V was clipped by 4 bases and J by 2 bases, with 21 bases between them. This record comes from a study of T cell changes during pregnancy in multiple sclerosis. Only in-frame clones appear in the TCRdb table, and some are missing; sequencing was by immunoSEQ multiplex PCR. Altogether tens of thousands of clones are present, roughly 94% being singletons, with the ten largest covering roughly 0.2%. Sequencing used CD4+ T cells from peripheral blood mononuclear cells, obtained in the second trimester of pregnancy. The TCR comes from a female donor with multiple sclerosis, enrolled in a pregnancy study. J is TRBJ2-7 and V is TRBV19, with D maybe TRBD1 (6 bases). CDR3 in amino acids: CASSTSRRQGLTYEQYF. DNA of the CDR3: TGTGCCAGTAGTACCTCAAGGAGGCAGGGGCTTACCTACGAGCAGTACTTC.